This TCR beta chain was sequenced for a study of cytomegalovirus exposure and HLA in healthy donors. The study ran its PCR with 60 Vbeta and 13 Jbeta primers. TCRdb's copy holds only in-frame clones and misses some; the assay was immunoSEQ multiplex PCR. The top ten clones hold around a fifth of a sample with roughly 100,000 clones, around 76% of them seen once. Looked up from germline, CDR1 is SGHRS and CDR2 is YFSETQ. Trimming took 3 bases from V and 4 from J; bases not matched to a gene: 3. The CDR3 contains 13 residues. Donors consisted of healthy bone marrow donors. The TCR sequence derives from a woman in her sixties or seventies in good health and CMV-seropositive. The V and J genes are TRBV5-1 and TRBJ1-1; 7 bases are a match to TRBD1. What was sequenced was PBMCs. CDR3 sequence reads: CASSYPGGTEAFF. The CDR3 nucleotides are TGCGCCAGCAGCTACCCAGGGGGCACTGAAGCTTTCTTT.